One and the same sample provided the 28 T cell receptor beta chains below, sequenced in a study of blood T cell repertoires in COVID-19 (TCRdb year 2020). Libraries were constructed by the immunoSEQ multiplex PCR assay. TCRdb provides this immuneACCESS table in a form limited to in-frame rearrangements. Some clones are lacking; in checked studies, under half of them reflect an unresolved V gene, and why the rest are absent is not known. A total of about 100,000 clones appear in this sample, about 85% of them only once. The top ten hold 9.5% to 15% of the sample. The specimen was peripheral blood. The receptors shown here come from a human donor in a cohort sampled during active COVID-19.

This clone was recorded only once. The chain recombines TRBV6-2 or TRBV6-3 with TRBJ1-5; 8 positions match TRBD1. J lost 0 bases, V lost 0 bases, and 10 bases had no gene match. The CDR3 is 19 amino acids. Germline V gene data show CDR1 as MNHEY and CDR2 as SVGEGT. Here the CDR3 reads CASSYSIGTGAYSNQPQHF. The CDR3 coding sequence is TGTGCCAGCAGTTACTCGATCGGGACAGGAGCCTATAGCAATCAGCCCCAGCATTTT.

The chain recombines TRBV25-1 with TRBJ1-3, with D possibly matching TRBD1 (5 bases). CDR3 length: 13 amino acids. Per the germline V gene, CDR1 is MGHDK and CDR2 is SYGVNS. V was cut by 3 bases and J by 9 bases, with 12 bases left in between. The CDR3 nucleotides read TGTGCCAGCAGTGAGGGGCGGGGGAGCACCATATATTTT. Translating it yields CASSEGRGSTIYF.

The J gene is TRBJ2-1, the V gene TRBV5-4, with TRBD2 identical over 9 bases. CDR1 is SGHNT and CDR2 is YYREEE in the germline V gene (reference sequence). The CDR3 spans 18 residues. The V segment lost 4 bases and the J segment 1 base; nucleotides outside the gene matches: 12. CDR3 sequence reads: CASSGGAGGPYSYNEQFF. CDR3 sequence (DNA): TGTGCCAGCAGCGGTGGGGCGGGGGGGCCTTATTCCTACAATGAGCAGTTCTTC. Drawing the rest from reference TRBV5-4 and TRBJ2-1, the complete variable domain is ETGVTQSPTHLIKTRGQQVTLRCSSQSGHNTVSWYQQALGQGPQFIFQYYREEENGRGNFPPRFSGLQFPNYSSELNVNALELDDSALYLCASSGGAGGPYSYNEQFFGPGTRLTVL.

This clone was observed a single time. This chain joins TRBV5-1 and TRBJ1-2; 7 bases are shared with TRBD1. Unmatched junction bases numbered 9, after V lost 6 bases and J lost 1 base. The germline gives CDR1 SGHRS, CDR2 YFSETQ. CDR3 length: 15 amino acids. The DNA of the CDR3 is TGCGCCAGCACCCCGGGACAGAGCTATAACTATGGCTACACCTTC. Amino acids: CASTPGQSYNYGYTF.

The chain uses TRBV24-1 and TRBJ2-1, with 10 bases fitting TRBD1. The CDR3 is made up of 15 amino acids. Germline lookup yields CDR1 KGHDR and CDR2 SFDVKD. The ends lost 3 bases at V and 7 bases at J; junction bases unmatched: 5. The CDR3 loop reads CATSDPGQGGNEQFF. The DNA of the CDR3 is TGTGCCACCAGTGATCCTGGACAGGGGGGGAATGAGCAGTTCTTC.

J is TRBJ2-5 and V is TRBV11-2; 7 nucleotides line up with TRBD2. V gave up 3 bases and J gave up 5 bases; unmatched junction bases: 9. This CDR3 has 15 amino acids. CDR1 and CDR2 from the germline V gene are SGHAT and FQNNGV. CDR3 sequence (DNA): TGTGCCAGCAGCTTGGAGCGGGGTTCGTGGGAGACCCAGTACTTC. Amino acids: CASSLERGSWETQYF.

The V gene is TRBV3-1 (or the pseudogene TRBV3-2), the J gene TRBJ2-2; D is perhaps TRBD1 (5 bases). Trimming stripped 4 bases from V and 7 bases from J, with 13 bases between. The CDR3 runs 14 residues. Germline V CDR1 and CDR2: LGHDT, YNNKEL (reference sequence). The CDR3 DNA reads as TGTGCCAGCAGCCGCCCAGGGATTGACGGGGAGCTGTTTTTT. Protein product: CASSRPGIDGELFF.

This sequence joins TRBV19 and TRBJ1-2, with 8 bases that match TRBD1. Germline V gives CDR1 LNHDA, CDR2 SQIVND (reference sequence). Losses at the gene ends were 5 bases for V and 9 bases for J; bases not matched to a gene: 14. The CDR3 has 15 amino acids. The CDR3 DNA sequence: TGTGCCAGTAGTTTCGACGGGACAGGTGTTTATAGCTACACCTTC. It specifies CASSFDGTGVYSYTF.

This clone occurred once. The chain employs TRBV7-9 and TRBJ2-1; D is perhaps TRBD2 (6 bases). CDR1 and CDR2 (germline): SEHNR, FQNEAQ (reference sequence). The germline V and J ends were trimmed by 1 base and 15 bases, with 13 bases remaining between them. The CDR3 covers 12 residues. The CDR3 nucleotides are TGTGCCAGCAGCTTAGGGGGACTTGGATGGTTCTTC. Encoded protein: CASSLGGLGWFF.

This clone was counted between two and nine times. The chain is built from TRBV5-1 and TRBJ1-1; 10 bases fit TRBD1. J lost 10 bases, V lost 4 bases, and 1 base had no gene match. This CDR3 contains 11 residues. Germline V gene lookup returns CDR1 SGHRS and CDR2 YFSETQ. CDR3 protein: CASSGDRGAFF. CDR3 coding DNA: TGCGCCAGCAGCGGGGACAGGGGAGCTTTCTTT.

V usage is TRBV10-3 and J usage is TRBJ1-4, with D hard to call. Germline V gene data show CDR1 as ENHRY and CDR2 as SYGVKD. V was clipped by 8 bases and J by 5 bases, with 18 bases between them. The CDR3 covers 15 residues. CDR3 nucleotide sequence: TGTGCCATCCAGTCTTCTGGCGGATTAAATGAAAAACTGTTTTTT. It yields the protein CAIQSSGGLNEKLFF.

V is TRBV15 and J is TRBJ2-2; D not resolved. Germline V gene lookup returns CDR1 LNHNV and CDR2 YYDKDF (reference sequence). Trimming removed 0 bases at V and 1 base at J, with 6 bases between. The CDR3 is 15 amino acids. The DNA for the CDR3 is TGTGCCACCAGCAGAGATTACGGGAACACCGGGGAGCTGTTTTTT. Protein product: CATSRDYGNTGELFF.

The genes are TRBV29-1 and TRBJ2-3; D unclear. The CDR3 loop spans 14 amino acids. The V gene's germline CDR1 is SQVTM and CDR2 ANQGSEA. V was shortened by 3 bases and J by 1 base, with 11 bases between the two germline ends. The CDR3 DNA sequence: TGCAGCGTTGATTACCCCCAGGGCACAGATACGCAGTATTTT. Encoded protein: CSVDYPQGTDTQYF.

This clone showed up just once. V is TRBV3-1 (or the pseudogene TRBV3-2) and J is TRBJ1-2, with TRBD1 matching over 12 bases. V lost 2 bases to trimming and J lost 3 bases; unmatched junction nucleotides: 4. CDR1 is LGHDT and CDR2 is YNNKEL in the germline V gene (reference sequence). The CDR3 is made up of 16 amino acids. The CDR3 DNA is TGTGCCAGCAGCCAACCGGGGACAGGGGGCTACTATGGCTACACCTTC. Protein sequence: CASSQPGTGGYYGYTF.

The chain couples TRBV4-1 to TRBJ1-3; D not certain. CDR3 length: 14 residues. The V and J ends lost 2 bases and 8 bases respectively, with 13 bases between them. CDR1 MGHRA and CDR2 YSYEKL come from the germline V gene. The CDR3 loop is CASSQQVTKDTIYF. In DNA, the CDR3 is TGCGCCAGCAGCCAACAGGTTACAAAGGACACCATATATTTT.

The chain couples TRBV11-3 to TRBJ2-7; tentative D call: TRBD1 (6 bases). Trimming left V 5 bases short and J 6 bases short, with 14 bases between. This CDR3 is 13 amino acids long. Looked up from germline, CDR1 is SGHNT and CDR2 is YENEEA. The CDR3 protein is CASSTLTGTEQYF. CDR3 sequence (DNA): TGTGCCAGCAGCACCCTCACAGGGACCGAGCAGTACTTC.

A remark on this clone: The CDR3 end shows no conserved phenylalanine or tryptophan, and so a read error is likely. CDR3 region: CAWSQLYNYGYTL. In DNA, the CDR3 is TGTGCCTGGAGCCAACTGTACAACTATGGCTACACCCTC. V and J are TRBV30 and TRBJ1-2, with D unclear. Trimming removed 3 bases from V and 2 bases from J, with 10 bases in between. CDR1 and CDR2 (germline): GTSNPN, SVGIG (reference sequence). The CDR3 is 13 amino acids.

This clone was detected many times. The J gene is TRBJ1-5, the V gene TRBV19, with 10 nucleotides matching TRBD1. This CDR3 comprises 16 residues. In germline, CDR1 is LNHDA, CDR2 SQIVND (reference sequence). The V and J ends lost 3 bases and 1 base, in that order; junction bases with no gene match: 3. Here the CDR3 reads CASSMGQGISNQPQHF. The DNA for the CDR3 is TGTGCCAGTAGTATGGGACAGGGGATAAGCAATCAGCCCCAGCATTTT.

The chain recombines TRBV5-6 with TRBJ1-2; 7 nucleotides agree with TRBD1. The CDR3 loop spans 14 amino acids. The trim removed 4 bases at V and 7 bases at J, leaving 10 bases unmatched. Germline V lookup: CDR1 SGHDT, CDR2 YYEEEE. The CDR3 loop is CASSPDGPGGGYTF. Here the CDR3 DNA reads TGTGCCAGCAGCCCTGATGGGCCAGGGGGTGGCTACACCTTC.

This sequence joins TRBV3-1 (or the pseudogene TRBV3-2) and TRBJ2-5; D is possibly TRBD2 (7 bases). There are 14 residues in the CDR3. Germline V gene data show CDR1 as LGHDT and CDR2 as YNNKEL (reference sequence). V lost 6 bases, J lost 5 bases, and 16 bases lay in between. CDR3 protein: CASRSEGGGETQYF. CDR3 nucleotides: TGTGCCAGCAGGTCCGAGGGAGGGGGGGAGACCCAGTACTTC.

The chain couples TRBV6-2 or TRBV6-3 to TRBJ2-1; 9 positions match TRBD2. The length of the CDR3 is 14 residues. Germline CDR1 MNHEY, CDR2 SVGEGT. Losses at the gene ends were 4 bases for V and 9 bases for J; bases not matched to a gene: 7. CDR3: CASSFAGGILEQFF. Written as DNA, the CDR3 is TGTGCCAGCAGTTTTGCGGGGGGGATTCTTGAGCAGTTCTTC.

The V and J genes are TRBV27 and TRBJ2-3; 11 bases agree with TRBD1. Trimming cost V 0 bases and J 1 base; bases outside gene matches: 12. From germline, CDR1 is MNHEY and CDR2 SMNVEV (reference sequence). CDR3 length: 20 residues. The CDR3 coding sequence is TGTGCCAGCAGTTTATCCATCCTCGGACAGGGGGCGGGTGGCACAGATACGCAGTATTTT. Residues: CASSLSILGQGAGGTDTQYF.

This rearrangement joins TRBV4-3 to TRBJ1-1, with 8 positions matching TRBD1. Germline CDR1 LGHNA, CDR2 YSLEER. V trimming: 6 bases; J trimming: 5 bases; junction bases outside the gene matches: 5. The length of the CDR3 is 13 residues. The CDR3 spells CASSFRGQTEAFF. As DNA, the CDR3 is TGCGCCAGCAGTTTCAGGGGGCAGACTGAAGCTTTCTTT.

This rearrangement joins TRBV7-2 to TRBJ2-1; TRBD2 matches 8 bases. Germline CDR1 SGHTA, CDR2 FQGNSA. CDR3 length equals 16 residues. Trimming at V came to 5 bases and at J to 1 base, leaving 7 bases not matched to a gene. CDR3 loop: CASSIRGGRSYNEQFF. CDR3 coding DNA: TGTGCCAGCAGCATCCGGGGGGGGAGGTCCTACAATGAGCAGTTCTTC. Variable domain in full (rest from reference TRBV7-2 and TRBJ2-1): GAGVSQSPSNKVTEKGKDVELRCDPISGHTALYWYRQSLGQGLEFLIYFQGNSAPDKSGLPSDRFSAERTGGSVSTLTIQRTQQEDSAVYLCASSIRGGRSYNEQFFGPGTRLTVL.

The chain joins TRBV11-3 to TRBJ2-3; 7 nucleotides agree with TRBD2. The V gene end was trimmed by 1 base and the J gene end by 6 bases; junction bases not matched to a gene: 13. There are 17 residues in the CDR3. The germline V gene encodes CDR1 SGHNT and CDR2 YENEEA. The CDR3 region is CASSLGQAAGGGDTQYF. The DNA for the CDR3 is TGTGCCAGCAGCTTAGGCCAGGCGGCCGGGGGAGGGGATACGCAGTATTTT.

V gene TRBV19 combines with J gene TRBJ2-1; 14 bases fit TRBD2. The trim removed 1 base at V and 9 bases at J, leaving 11 bases unmatched. From germline, CDR1 is LNHDA and CDR2 SQIVND (reference sequence). The CDR3 extends over 18 amino acids. The CDR3 loop reads CASSIGPGLAGVVTEQFF. The CDR3 nucleotides read TGTGCCAGTAGTATAGGTCCGGGACTAGCGGGAGTCGTAACTGAGCAGTTCTTC.

The chain carries TRBV7-2 and TRBJ1-1; the D gene is possibly TRBD1 (6 bases). The CDR3 has 14 amino acids. The V end lost 3 bases, the J end lost 1 base, and 9 bases lay between the germline ends. Per germline, CDR1 SGHTA and CDR2 FQGNSA. The CDR3 region has the DNA TGTGCCAGCAGCTTTGGGGGCGAGAACACTGAAGCTTTCTTT. Encoded protein: CASSFGGENTEAFF.

The chain uses TRBV12-3 or TRBV12-4 and TRBJ2-1; D is possibly TRBD1 (6 bases). CDR3 length equals 13 residues. V was cut by 6 bases and J by 8 bases, with 14 bases left in between. The CDR3 here is CASRAGESHEQFF. CDR3 DNA sequence: TGTGCCAGCAGGGCAGGGGAGTCCCATGAGCAGTTCTTC.